These T cell receptor beta chains were read from a single sample in a study of blood T cell repertoires in COVID-19. Libraries were prepared by immunoSEQ multiplex PCR; TCRdb keeps only in-frame clonotypes and omits some of them. The repertoire consists of around 140,000 clones, with approximately 90% occurring once and the leading ten covering under 4.5%. Sequenced sample: peripheral blood. These receptors were taken from a man aged 60-69 years with COVID-19, enrolled during active disease. The CDR3 runs from the conserved cysteine through the conserved F or W. D genes are given only for firm matches. Not all rows give a size; the values are once, few, many and, for expanded clones, a class.

V gene: TRBV5-1
D gene: .
J gene: TRBJ1-1
clone size: .
CDR3 DNA: TGCGCCAGCAGCCCCCGGACAGAAGGGCTGAACACTGAAGCTTTCTTT
CDR3 protein: CASSPRTEGLNTEAFF

V gene: TRBV9
D gene: .
J gene: TRBJ1-2
clone size: .
CDR3 DNA: TGTGCCAGCAGCGCCGAGCCTTCGGTTAACTATGGCTACACCTTC
CDR3 protein: CASSAEPSVNYGYTF

V gene: TRBV20-1
D gene: .
J gene: TRBJ2-7
clone size: .
CDR3 DNA: TGCAGTGCTAGTGATAGCGCGCGCCCGCTCAGCTCCTACGAGCAGTACTTC
CDR3 protein: CSASDSARPLSSYEQYF

V gene: TRBV30
D gene: TRBD1
J gene: TRBJ2-6
clone size: .
CDR3 DNA: TGTGCCTGGAGTAGGGACAGGGGGCCGGGAGGGGCCAACGTCCTGACTTTC
CDR3 protein: CAWSRDRGPGGANVLTF

V gene: TRBV7-3
D gene: TRBD1
J gene: TRBJ2-7
clone size: .
CDR3 DNA: TGTGCCAGCAGCGCCGGACAGGGGGCTACCCACGAGCAGTACTTC
CDR3 protein: CASSAGQGATHEQYF

V gene: TRBV29-1
D gene: .
J gene: TRBJ2-7
clone size: .
CDR3 DNA: TGCAGCGGCGCGGGTGGGGGCGGTTACGAGCAGTACTTC
CDR3 protein: CSGAGGGGYEQYF

V gene: TRBV5-1
D gene: .
J gene: TRBJ2-2
clone size: .
CDR3 DNA: TGCGCCAGCAGCTTGTCCCCCCGATCCGGGGCCGGGGAGCTGTTTTTT
CDR3 protein: CASSLSPRSGAGELFF

V gene: TRBV3-1/TRBV3-2
D gene: .
J gene: TRBJ2-1
clone size: .
CDR3 DNA: TGTGCCAGCAGCCATCAGGGGTACTCCTACAATGAGCAGTTCTTC
CDR3 protein: CASSHQGYSYNEQFF

V gene: TRBV7-2
D gene: TRBD1
J gene: TRBJ1-2
clone size: .
CDR3 DNA: TGTGCCAGCAGCTTAGTAATAGGGACAGCATATGGCTACACCTTC
CDR3 protein: CASSLVIGTAYGYTF

V gene: TRBV19
D gene: .
J gene: TRBJ2-5
clone size: .
CDR3 DNA: TGTGCCAGTAGCCCAGCCGGGAGCGGGCAAGAGACCCAGTACTTC
CDR3 protein: CASSPAGSGQETQYF

V gene: TRBV5-1
D gene: .
J gene: TRBJ1-4
clone size: .
CDR3 DNA: TGCGCCAGCAGCTTGGGTGGTGGACAGATAGGAAAACTGTTTTTT
CDR3 protein: CASSLGGGQIGKLFF

V gene: TRBV4-3
D gene: TRBD2
J gene: TRBJ2-3
clone size: .
CDR3 DNA: TGCGCCAGCAGCCCAGGAAGCGGGGGCTCCACAGATACGCAGTATTTT
CDR3 protein: CASSPGSGGSTDTQYF

V gene: TRBV28
D gene: TRBD1
J gene: TRBJ2-1
clone size: .
CDR3 DNA: TGTGCCAGCCCCCCTCCGAGGGGGCACTACAATGAGCAGTTCTTC
CDR3 protein: CASPPPRGHYNEQFF

V gene: TRBV10-3
D gene: .
J gene: TRBJ1-3
clone size: .
CDR3 DNA: TGTGCCATCAGTGAGGCGGGTTCTGGAAACACCATATATTTT
CDR3 protein: CAISEAGSGNTIYF

V gene: TRBV11-3
D gene: TRBD2
J gene: TRBJ2-3
clone size: once
CDR3 DNA: TGTGCCAGCAGCCAATCGCTACGGGGGGGAGATACGCAGTATTTT
CDR3 protein: CASSQSLRGGDTQYF

V gene: TRBV6-6
D gene: TRBD2
J gene: TRBJ2-2
clone size: .
CDR3 DNA: TGTGCCAGCAGATTAGCGGGTGCGAACACCGGGGAGCTGTTTTTT
CDR3 protein: CASRLAGANTGELFF

V gene: TRBV30
D gene: .
J gene: TRBJ1-5
clone size: .
CDR3 DNA: TGTGCCTGGAGTGTACAAGGCGGGAGCAATCAGCCCCAGCATTTT
CDR3 protein: CAWSVQGGSNQPQHF

V gene: TRBV19
D gene: TRBD1
J gene: TRBJ1-2
clone size: .
CDR3 DNA: TGTGCCAGTACCCCCAGGGACAGGGCAGATGGCTACACCTTC
CDR3 protein: CASTPRDRADGYTF

V gene: TRBV5-1
D gene: TRBD1
J gene: TRBJ2-3
clone size: .
CDR3 DNA: TGCGCCAGCAGCTCAGGGGGTTTCGCTAGCACAGATACGCAGTATTTT
CDR3 protein: CASSSGGFASTDTQYF

V gene: TRBV9
D gene: .
J gene: TRBJ1-2
clone size: .
CDR3 DNA: TGTGCCAGCAGCGTAGGGTTTGGGATGGAGGTCGGTGGTTACGGCTACACCTTC
CDR3 protein: CASSVGFGMEVGGYGYTF

V gene: TRBV6-5
D gene: TRBD1
J gene: TRBJ2-4
clone size: .
CDR3 DNA: TGTGCCTCGCGACAGGGGGCCAAAAACATTCAGTACTTC
CDR3 protein: CASRQGAKNIQYF

V gene: TRBV3-1/TRBV3-2
D gene: TRBD1
J gene: TRBJ2-1
clone size: .
CDR3 DNA: TGTGCCAGCAGCCAGACAGGGGATAAAGGGAATGAGCAGTTCTTC
CDR3 protein: CASSQTGDKGNEQFF

V gene: TRBV9
D gene: TRBD1
J gene: TRBJ1-2
clone size: .
CDR3 DNA: TGTGCCAGCAGTCGACAGGGGAACTATGGCTACACCTTC
CDR3 protein: CASSRQGNYGYTF

V gene: TRBV5-4
D gene: .
J gene: TRBJ2-7
clone size: .
CDR3 DNA: TGTGCCAGCAGCCCGCAAAGGGGCAAATCCCACGAGCAGTACTTC
CDR3 protein: CASSPQRGKSHEQYF

V gene: TRBV6-5
D gene: TRBD2
J gene: TRBJ2-3
clone size: once
CDR3 DNA: TGTGCCAGCAGCCTGACTAGCGGACCCACAGATACGCAGTATTTT
CDR3 protein: CASSLTSGPTDTQYF

V gene: TRBV9
D gene: TRBD2
J gene: TRBJ2-3
clone size: .
CDR3 DNA: TGTGCCAGCAGCGTCCTCCCGAGCGGGGGGCCCACAGATACGCAGTATTTT
CDR3 protein: CASSVLPSGGPTDTQYF

V gene: TRBV19
D gene: .
J gene: TRBJ2-1
clone size: .
CDR3 DNA: TGTGCCAGTAGTATCCGGGGGAATGAGCAGTTCTTC
CDR3 protein: CASSIRGNEQFF

V gene: TRBV18
D gene: TRBD1
J gene: TRBJ1-5
clone size: .
CDR3 DNA: TGTGCCAGCTCACTGGGACAGCTGAATCAGCCCCAGCATTTT
CDR3 protein: CASSLGQLNQPQHF

V gene: TRBV19
D gene: .
J gene: TRBJ2-1
clone size: .
CDR3 DNA: TGTGCCAGTAGTACCCTTACAGGAGACAATGAGCAGTTCTTC
CDR3 protein: CASSTLTGDNEQFF

V gene: TRBV7-2
D gene: .
J gene: TRBJ2-3
clone size: .
CDR3 DNA: TGTGCCAGCAGCTTAGATGGCAGTCGCACAGATACGCAGTATTTT
CDR3 protein: CASSLDGSRTDTQYF

V gene: TRBV25-1
D gene: .
J gene: TRBJ2-7
clone size: .
CDR3 DNA: TGTGCCAGCAGTGACCTGAGGGGGGGAGAGCAGTACTTC
CDR3 protein: CASSDLRGGEQYF

V gene: TRBV7-2
D gene: .
J gene: TRBJ2-2
clone size: .
CDR3 DNA: TGTGCCAGCAGCTTAGGGGGGGACACCGGGGAGCTGTTTTTT
CDR3 protein: CASSLGGDTGELFF

V gene: TRBV28
D gene: .
J gene: TRBJ2-1
clone size: few
CDR3 DNA: TGTGCCAGCAGTCTGTTAAATCAGGGCTACAATGAGCAGTTCTTC
CDR3 protein: CASSLLNQGYNEQFF

V gene: TRBV11-3
D gene: .
J gene: TRBJ2-1
clone size: once
CDR3 DNA: TGTGCCAGCAGCTTAGATCCAAAGCTGATCAATGAGCAGTTCTTC
CDR3 protein: CASSLDPKLINEQFF

V gene: TRBV3-1/TRBV3-2
D gene: .
J gene: TRBJ2-1
clone size: .
CDR3 DNA: TGTGCCAGCCTAGATCACCTACCTTTTACAGGGACCTACAATGAGCAGTTCTTC
CDR3 protein: CASLDHLPFTGTYNEQFF

V gene: TRBV5-1
D gene: .
J gene: TRBJ1-6
clone size: .
CDR3 DNA: TGCGCCAGCAGCCCCGTTGGTGGCGGGGGTTCACCCCTCCACTTT
CDR3 protein: CASSPVGGGGSPLHF

V gene: TRBV15
D gene: TRBD1
J gene: TRBJ2-7
clone size: .
CDR3 DNA: TGTGCCACCAGCACAGGGGGGCAGGGGGCGCGGGAGCAGTACTTC
CDR3 protein: CATSTGGQGAREQYF

V gene: TRBV28
D gene: .
J gene: TRBJ1-3
clone size: .
CDR3 DNA: TGTGCCAGCAGTTGGGGAGGGCTCTCTGGAAACACCATATATTTT
CDR3 protein: CASSWGGLSGNTIYF

V gene: TRBV6-5
D gene: .
J gene: TRBJ1-2
clone size: .
CDR3 DNA: TGTGCCAGCATAGACCCAGGGACACATGGCTACACCTTC
CDR3 protein: CASIDPGTHGYTF

V gene: TRBV10-3
D gene: .
J gene: TRBJ1-6
clone size: .
CDR3 DNA: TGTGCCATCAGCCCCAGACAGGATAATTCACCCCTCCACTTT
CDR3 protein: CAISPRQDNSPLHF

V gene: TRBV6-4
D gene: TRBD2
J gene: TRBJ2-6
clone size: .
CDR3 DNA: TGTGCCAGCAGGGAGGGACTAGCGGGGTCCGGGGCCAACGTCCTGACTTTC
CDR3 protein: CASREGLAGSGANVLTF

V gene: TRBV5-1
D gene: .
J gene: TRBJ2-3
clone size: .
CDR3 DNA: TGCGCCAGCAGCCTGGGGTCCTACACAGATACGCAGTATTTT
CDR3 protein: CASSLGSYTDTQYF

V gene: TRBV7-6
D gene: .
J gene: TRBJ2-1
clone size: few
CDR3 DNA: TGTGCCAGCAGCTTATTTTTCCCTCAGGCCTACAATGAGCAGTTCTTC
CDR3 protein: CASSLFFPQAYNEQFF

V gene: TRBV10-1
D gene: TRBD2
J gene: TRBJ2-3
clone size: .
CDR3 DNA: TGCGCCAGCAGTGATCAGCAGCGGGGGGGCACAGATACGCAGTATTTT
CDR3 protein: CASSDQQRGGTDTQYF

V gene: TRBV5-4
D gene: TRBD2
J gene: TRBJ2-3
clone size: .
CDR3 DNA: TGTGCCAGCAGCTCAGGCAGCGGGGGGCTTAAAGATACGCAGTATTTT
CDR3 protein: CASSSGSGGLKDTQYF

V gene: TRBV2
D gene: .
J gene: TRBJ2-1
clone size: .
CDR3 DNA: TGTGCCAGCGTGAGGGCTTACAATGAGCAGTTCTTC
CDR3 protein: CASVRAYNEQFF

V gene: TRBV7-9
D gene: .
J gene: TRBJ1-1
clone size: .
CDR3 DNA: TGTGCCAGCAGCTTAGACCCTCGGACAAGGAACACTGAAGCTTTCTTT
CDR3 protein: CASSLDPRTRNTEAFF

V gene: TRBV18
D gene: .
J gene: TRBJ1-1
clone size: .
CDR3 DNA: TGTGCCAGCTCCCTTTTTTGGGCAGACAACACTGAAGCTTTCTTT
CDR3 protein: CASSLFWADNTEAFF

V gene: TRBV27
D gene: .
J gene: TRBJ1-2
clone size: .
CDR3 DNA: TGTGCCAGCAGTTTAAGGGGCGGGAATGGCTACACCTTC
CDR3 protein: CASSLRGGNGYTF

V gene: TRBV19
D gene: TRBD1
J gene: TRBJ2-7
clone size: .
CDR3 DNA: TGTGCCAGTAGGGGGGACAGGGGAGGCGAGCAGTACTTC
CDR3 protein: CASRGDRGGEQYF

V gene: TRBV30
D gene: .
J gene: TRBJ2-5
clone size: .
CDR3 DNA: TGTGCCTGGAGGGCCCCCGGGGTGACCCAGTACTTC
CDR3 protein: CAWRAPGVTQYF

V gene: TRBV7-9
D gene: TRBD1
J gene: TRBJ1-1
clone size: .
CDR3 DNA: TGTGCCAGCAGCTTAGAGGGGGACAGCCTTGAAGCTTTCTTT
CDR3 protein: CASSLEGDSLEAFF

V gene: TRBV28
D gene: TRBD1
J gene: TRBJ2-4
clone size: .
CDR3 DNA: TGTGCCAGCCGGACAGGTCTTACTCTAGCCAAAAACATTCAGTACTTC
CDR3 protein: CASRTGLTLAKNIQYF